Sequencing of this T cell receptor (beta chain) was carried out in a study of graft-versus-host responses after intestinal transplantation. For the study at large: Grafts were multivisceral, liver-intestinal, or isolated intestinal. All of the recipients had induction that used anti-thymocyte globulin, then tacrolimus and steroids for approximately 3 years. Whole-study findings and limits: With peak circulating GvH clone levels came an association with early post-transplant HvG declines.

This CDR3 spans 15 amino acids. CDR1 is MGHRA and CDR2 is YSYEKL in the germline V gene. With 2 bases clipped from V and 1 base from J, the junction kept 5 bases outside the gene matches. With respect to this clone: Its antigen is not known.

Here immunoSEQ multiplex PCR was the method, and the copy in TCRdb shows in-frame clones only, minus some. The sample yields around 45,000 clones, approximately 91% seen once. The source material was unstimulated CD4+ T cells sorted from spleen or lymph node cells, sampled before transplant. The chain has TRBV4-1 and TRBJ2-7; 7 nucleotides align to TRBD1. This sequence originates from a human donor who was the organ donor for an intestinal transplant. CDR3 amino acids: CASSQPKTGSYEQYF. The CDR3 DNA reads as TGCGCCAGCAGCCAACCTAAGACAGGGTCCTACGAGCAGTACTTC.